What follows are 22 T cell receptor beta chains derived from one specimen sequenced in a study of Graves' ophthalmopathy and Graves' hyperthyroidism. RNA served as the template for amplifying TCR beta CDR3 regions. The workflow started with a first-round RT-PCR run with HTBI primers and then moved on to a second-round multiplex PCR. TCRdb used MiXCR to reprocess the multiplex PCR reads, holding one entry per CDR3 protein. Among roughly 350,000 distinct CDR3 sequences listed, about a sixth were seen once. The sequenced sample consisted of peripheral blood. The origin of the receptors is an adult woman with stable Graves' hyperthyroidism.

The V and J genes are TRBV12-3 or TRBV12-4 and TRBJ1-5; 8 bases fit TRBD1. The CDR3 consists of 15 residues. Losses at the gene ends were 5 bases for V and 1 base for J; bases not matched to a gene: 4. In nucleotides, the CDR3 is TGTGCCAGCAGTGAAGACAGGGGAAGCAATCAGCCCCAGCATTTT. Its translation is CASSEDRGSNQPQHF.

This clonotype has a count of ten or more. The J gene is TRBJ1-1, the V gene TRBV6-1, with no clear D. The CDR3 spans 14 residues. The ends were cut back, 2 bases at V and 3 bases at J, with 10 bases in the middle. Germline V CDR1 and CDR2: MNHNS, SASEGT. The CDR3 region is CASSEIMRYTEAFF. CDR3 DNA sequence: TGTGCCAGCAGTGAAATCATGCGGTACACTGAAGCTTTCTTT.

This clonotype appeared many times. This may be a read error: a much more frequent sequence differs by one nucleotide. No conserved phenylalanine or tryptophan ends this CDR3, so it is likely a read error. The chain is built from TRBV25-1 and TRBJ1-2, with D maybe TRBD1 (5 bases). There are 12 residues in the CDR3. The germline gives CDR1 MGHDK, CDR2 SYGVNS. V gave up 6 bases and J gave up 4 bases, with 9 bases separating them. CDR3 loop: CASSDSFYGYTL. CDR3 coding DNA: TGTGCCAGCAGCGACAGCTTCTATGGCTACACCCTC.

CDR3 amino acids: CASSPQGLNGYTF. In DNA form, the CDR3 reads TGTGCCAGCAGCCCACAGGGGTTGAATGGCTACACCTTC. The V call is TRBV7-2, the J call TRBJ1-2, with 7 nucleotides matching TRBD1. This CDR3 has 13 residues. Germline V gene data show CDR1 as SGHTA and CDR2 as FQGNSA. Losses at the gene ends were 5 bases for V and 6 bases for J; bases not matched to a gene: 6.

CDR3 loop: CASSKQNSGANVLTF. Written as DNA, the CDR3 is TGTGCCAGTAGTAAACAAAACTCTGGGGCCAACGTCCTGACTTTC. The chain uses TRBV19 and TRBJ2-6; D remains unclear. The V end was cut by 4 bases, the J end by 0 bases, with 7 bases between. The germline gives CDR1 LNHDA, CDR2 SQIVND (reference sequence). The CDR3 consists of 15 residues.

The sample holds many counts of this clonotype. V is TRBV29-1 and J is TRBJ2-5; 9 bases are shared with TRBD2. The CDR3 is made up of 15 amino acids. V was clipped by 6 bases and J by 1 base; unmatched bases: 9. CDR1 is SQVTM and CDR2 is ANQGSEA in the germline V gene. The CDR3 protein is CSVQGPLAGQETQYF. The CDR3 nucleotides are TGCAGCGTCCAAGGTCCACTAGCGGGCCAAGAGACCCAGTACTTC.

In this sample, this clonotype turned up many times. The junction and the germline gene differ at one end; a read error may be behind it. The chain has TRBV4-1 and TRBJ1-2, with no clear D. The CDR3 has 16 amino acids. Germline values: CDR1 MGHRA, CDR2 YSYEKL. CDR3 bases: TGCGCCAGCAGTCAAGAAATAGCCCCGTCACTTTATGGCTACACCTTC. Amino acid sequence: CASSQEIAPSLYGYTF.

In its sample, this clonotype was seen many times. V gene TRBV5-1 combines with J gene TRBJ1-1; D is ambiguous. The germline V gene has CDR1 SGHRS and CDR2 YFSETQ. V gave up 3 bases and J gave up 0 bases, with 6 bases separating them. The CDR3 length is 13 residues. The CDR3 DNA sequence: TGCGCCAGCAGCTATAGGATGAACACTGAAGCTTTCTTT. It is translated as CASSYRMNTEAFF.

This clonotype was found many times. The chain carries TRBV12-3 or TRBV12-4 and TRBJ1-6; D is uncertain. Deletions cut 5 bases from V and 8 bases from J, with 10 bases between. The CDR3 length is 13 residues. DNA for the CDR3: TGTGCCAGCAGTCCCCGACGGCATTCACCCCTCCACTTT. Translating it yields CASSPRRHSPLHF.

At least ten counts were recorded for this clonotype. The chain has TRBV4-2 and TRBJ1-1; no definite D call. The V end lost 7 bases, the J end lost 2 bases, and 11 bases lay between the germline ends. This CDR3 region has 13 residues. CDR1 and CDR2 (germline): LGHNA, YNFKEQ. CDR3 loop: CASTSQINTEAFF. CDR3 nucleotides: TGTGCCAGCACGTCGCAGATAAACACTGAAGCTTTCTTT.

This clonotype was picked up many times. The chain is built from TRBV6-5 and TRBJ2-2; D is perhaps TRBD2 (5 bases). The CDR3 totals 16 residues. CDR1 and CDR2 from the germline V gene are MNHEY and SVGAGI. Trimming left V 0 bases short and J 2 bases short, with 10 bases between. The CDR3 DNA is TGTGCCAGCAGTTACTCGAGGACTTCCAACACCGGGGAGCTGTTTTTT. This gives the protein CASSYSRTSNTGELFF.

The V gene is TRBV28, the J gene TRBJ1-2; perhaps TRBD1 as D (6 bases). V shed 3 bases and J shed 4 bases, with 15 bases lying between them. This CDR3 region has 15 residues. The germline V gene encodes CDR1 MDHEN and CDR2 SYDVKM. The CDR3 loop is CASSLRQDSLYGYTF. DNA of the CDR3: TGTGCCAGCAGTTTGCGACAGGACTCTCTCTATGGCTACACCTTC.

This clonotype showed up many times. The V gene is TRBV25-1, the J gene TRBJ2-5; 9 positions agree with TRBD1. V trimming: 6 bases; J trimming: 4 bases; junction bases outside the gene matches: 6. Germline V gene sequence: CDR1 MGHDK, CDR2 SYGVNS. The CDR3 sequence is 14 residues long. In nucleotides, the CDR3 is TGTGCCAGCAGGTCCGGGACAGGGAGAGAGACCCAGTACTTC. This sequence encodes CASRSGTGRETQYF.

At least ten counts were recorded for this clonotype. V is TRBV9 and J is TRBJ2-7; the D is unclear. The germline V and J ends were trimmed by 0 bases and 2 bases, with 6 bases remaining between them. The germline CDR1 and CDR2 sequences are SGDLS and YYNGEE. This CDR3 has 13 residues. This chain's CDR3 is CASSVAPTYEQYF. The DNA of the CDR3 is TGTGCCAGCAGCGTAGCTCCAACCTACGAGCAGTACTTC. The full variable domain, in which reference TRBV9 and TRBJ2-7 provide the parts outside the CDR3, is DSGVTQTPKHLITATGQRVTLRCSPRSGDLSVYWYQQSLDQGLQFLIQYYNGEERAKGNILERFSAQQFPDLHSELNLSSLELGDSALYFCASSVAPTYEQYFGPGTRLTVT.

This clonotype was observed many times. The V and J genes are TRBV6-1 and TRBJ2-7, with D possibly being TRBD2 (5 bases). The V end lost 5 bases, the J end lost 4 bases, and 18 bases lay between the germline ends. The germline V gene has CDR1 MNHNS and CDR2 SASEGT. This CDR3 is built from 15 residues. CDR3 sequence reads: CASSIRSEAAYEQYF. CDR3 nucleotide sequence: TGTGCCAGCAGTATCCGATCGGAAGCGGCATACGAGCAGTACTTC.

This clonotype occurred many times. The chain is built from TRBV15 and TRBJ2-7; D not certain. This CDR3 spans 13 amino acids. CDR1 and CDR2 from the germline V gene are LNHNV and YYDKDF (reference sequence). The ends were cut back, 4 bases at V and 10 bases at J, with 17 bases in the middle. The CDR3 region has the DNA TGTGCCACCAGCACACACGGGCGTTGGGAACAGTACTTC. Its translation: CATSTHGRWEQYF.

Note on this clonotype: Without the conserved terminal phenylalanine or tryptophan, this CDR3 likely stems from a read error. The CDR3 sequence is CASSIARNQPQHV. CDR3 coding DNA: TGTGCCAGTAGTATAGCCCGAAATCAGCCCCAGCATGTT. This rearrangement joins TRBV19 to TRBJ1-5; D remains unclear. CDR1 is LNHDA, CDR2 SQIVND, per germline (reference sequence). Trimming removed 1 base from V and 4 bases from J, with 5 bases in between. The length of the CDR3 is 13 residues.

This clonotype was seen at least ten times. The chain couples TRBV7-3 to TRBJ2-7; no reliable D call. The V gene's germline CDR1 is SGHTA and CDR2 FQGTGA. Trimming pared 5 bases from V and 6 bases from J, leaving 17 bases between. This CDR3 has 14 residues. CDR3 residues: CASSPSRTIGEQYF. CDR3 coding DNA: TGTGCCAGCAGCCCTAGTAGGACCATAGGCGAGCAGTACTTC.

The table lists this clonotype with many counts. V gene TRBV27 combines with J gene TRBJ1-1; D is ambiguous. Trimming shortened V by 3 bases and J by 4 bases, and 12 bases separated the two germline ends. In germline, CDR1 is MNHEY, CDR2 SMNVEV (reference sequence). The CDR3 length is 14 residues. The CDR3 sequence: CASSLTPRGTEAFF. The CDR3 DNA is TGTGCCAGCAGTTTGACACCTCGGGGCACTGAAGCTTTCTTT.

This clonotype was seen at least ten times. For the CDR3, the DNA is TGTGCCAGCAGTCCCGGACTAGCGGGAGTGGTCGGGGAGCTGTTTTTT. As protein: CASSPGLAGVVGELFF. This sequence joins TRBV28 and TRBJ2-2, with 13 nucleotides matching TRBD2. V lost 5 bases, J lost 7 bases, and 7 bases stayed unmatched. CDR1 and CDR2 (germline): MDHEN, SYDVKM. The CDR3 is 16 residues long.

This clonotype was recorded at least ten times. This sequence joins TRBV11-2 and TRBJ1-1; 7 nucleotides align to TRBD1. This CDR3 has 14 residues. The germline V gene has CDR1 SGHAT and CDR2 FQNNGV. The V and J ends lost 4 bases and 11 bases, in that order; junction bases with no gene match: 13. The CDR3 bases are TGTGCCAGCAGCTCACCGGGACAGTTAAGGTTGGCTTTCTTT. Protein sequence: CASSSPGQLRLAFF.

This clonotype has a handful of counts. This rearrangement joins TRBV6-2 or TRBV6-3 to TRBJ2-7, with 7 bases fitting TRBD1. The CDR3 extends over 13 amino acids. Losses at the gene ends were 4 bases for V and 3 bases for J; bases not matched to a gene: 3. Germline assignment: CDR1 MNHEY and CDR2 SVGEGT. As DNA, the CDR3 is TGTGCCAGCAGTTCGGACAGGCTCTACGAGCAGTACTTC. Translated: CASSSDRLYEQYF.